This T cell receptor (beta chain) derives from a study of early T cells in non-severe SARS-CoV-2 infection. Study-level background: The study sequenced bulk RNA from unsorted whole blood, with chains unpaired. The study, taken as a whole, reports: Reliance on VDJdb matching favored anti-spike CD8 responses; private and CD4 specificities were missed.

This CDR3 spans 17 amino acids. CDR1 is SGHTA, CDR2 FQGNSA, per germline. Trimming took off 1 base at V and 1 base at J, with 14 bases between the two ends. Concerning this clonotype itself: Its target is not known.

Individual cDNA molecules were tagged with unique molecular identifiers, the study reported. TCRdb reprocessed the 5' RACE reads via MiXCR and lists one record per CDR3 protein. The sample shows more than 70,000 distinct CDR3 sequences, about 11% of them seen only once. The sample consisted of whole blood, taken at baseline. This clonotype was obtained from an adult who was a healthcare worker with PCR-confirmed SARS-CoV-2 infection or an uninfected control (not recorded which). The chain is built from TRBV7-2 and TRBJ1-3, with TRBD1 as a possible D gene (6 bases). CDR3 nucleotides: TGTGCCAGCAGCTTAGTATTCGGGGGCCTGTCTGGAAACACCATATATTTT. It encodes CASSLVFGGLSGNTIYF.